The T cell receptor beta chain under discussion was sequenced for a study of cytomegalovirus exposure and HLA in healthy donors. The PCR employed 60 Vbeta primers together with 13 Jbeta primers. The authors' processing: Unique TCR beta chains totaled approximately 83 million in a later count, with around 12 million of them shared. The data were produced by immunoSEQ multiplex PCR, yet TCRdb's version contains in-frame clones alone and is incomplete. V, J and clone size derive from that table, while D and trimming were established from the DNA sequence. The data contain roughly 190,000 clones, about four fifths of them singletons. A word on this clone: Its target is not known.

General study points: Links to common viral pathogens appeared, in a later analysis, for several of the most significant clusters.

CDR1 and CDR2 from the germline V gene are LNHDA and SQIVND (reference sequence). There are 14 residues in the CDR3. Trimming cost V 4 bases and J 6 bases, with 12 bases left between them. The TCR comes from a woman between 45 and 60 years old in good health and CMV-seropositive. Sequenced sample: PBMCs. The gene calls are TRBV19 and TRBJ2-2, with a possible D match to TRBD2 (6 bases). The chain's CDR3 is CASSTGWEAGELFF. The DNA for the CDR3 is TGTGCCAGTAGTACCGGGTGGGAGGCCGGGGAGCTGTTTTTT. Looking up the rest from reference TRBV19 and TRBJ2-2 gives the full variable domain: DGGITQSPKYLFRKEGQNVTLSCEQNLNHDAMYWYRQDPGQGLRLIYYSQIVNDFQKGDIAEGYSVSREKKESFPLTVTSAQKNPTAFYLCASSTGWEAGELFFGEGSRLTVL.